This T cell receptor beta chain was sequenced during a study of shared clonotypes between healthy human individuals. In replicate PCRs of unsorted PBMC, 300 ng DNA, 30,000 or so T cell genomes, was used. Assay: immunoSEQ multiplex PCR; the TCRdb copy retains only in-frame clones and omits some. Of roughly 450,000 clones listed, 70% to 80% were seen once; the top ten hold around 13%. Sequenced: PBMCs. This TCR was recovered from a middle-aged woman in good health. Some clones in this sample may be carry-over from other donors' samples.

CDR3 in DNA: TGTGCCATCAGTGTGGGGACTACCTACGAGCAGTACTTC. Translating gives CAISVGTTYEQYF. The chain carries TRBV10-3 and TRBJ2-7; TRBD2 aligns across 7 bases. CDR1 is ENHRY, CDR2 SYGVKD, per germline. The ends lost 4 bases at V and 2 bases at J; junction bases unmatched: 2. This CDR3 has 13 amino acids.